A selection of T cell receptor beta chains follows, all from one sample in a study of cytomegalovirus exposure and HLA in healthy donors. Profiling relied on immunoSEQ multiplex PCR, and the TCRdb table lists in-frame clones only, not all of them. The sample records around 97,000 clones, around 81% being singletons. The sequenced sample consisted of PBMCs. All receptors come from a man aged 35 to 55 in good health and CMV-seropositive. Both conserved end residues are part of each CDR3. A D gene is named only where the DNA matches it firmly. Size values are once, few and many counts, or a class for expanded clones, and some rows have none.

v_call: TRBV7-9
clone_size: -
d_call: TRBD1
j_call: TRBJ1-2
cdr3_aa: CSSSSWTGGDYGYTF
cdr3_nt: TGTTCCAGCAGCTCTTGGACAGGGGGCGACTATGGCTACACCTTC

v_call: TRBV11-2
clone_size: -
d_call: TRBD1
j_call: TRBJ1-3
cdr3_aa: CASSSRGAGNTIYF
cdr3_nt: TGTGCCAGCAGCTCCAGGGGGGCTGGAAACACCATATATTTT

v_call: TRBV2
clone_size: -
d_call: TRBD1
j_call: TRBJ1-5
cdr3_aa: CASAIDQGGNQPQHF
cdr3_nt: TGTGCCAGCGCTATAGACCAGGGGGGCAATCAGCCCCAGCATTTT

v_call: TRBV19
clone_size: -
d_call: TRBD1
j_call: TRBJ1-5
cdr3_aa: CASTDRVGARREPQHF
cdr3_nt: TGTGCCAGTACGGACAGGGTAGGGGCTAGGCGGGAGCCCCAGCATTTT

v_call: TRBV20-1
clone_size: -
d_call: -
j_call: TRBJ2-1
cdr3_aa: CSLDRRNEQFF
cdr3_nt: TGCAGTCTGGACAGAAGGAACGAGCAGTTCTTC

v_call: TRBV19
clone_size: few
d_call: TRBD1
j_call: TRBJ2-7
cdr3_aa: CASSLQGAVGYEQYF
cdr3_nt: TGTGCCAGTAGTCTACAGGGGGCTGTCGGCTACGAGCAGTACTTC

v_call: TRBV4-1
clone_size: -
d_call: TRBD1
j_call: TRBJ2-1
cdr3_aa: CASSQEDRGLVDEQFF
cdr3_nt: TGCGCCAGCAGCCAAGAAGACAGGGGGCTAGTTGATGAGCAGTTCTTC

v_call: TRBV5-6
clone_size: -
d_call: TRBD1
j_call: TRBJ1-6
cdr3_aa: CASSTGDSPLHF
cdr3_nt: TGTGCCAGCAGCACAGGGGATTCACCCCTCCACTTT

v_call: TRBV5-4
clone_size: -
d_call: TRBD1
j_call: TRBJ2-7
cdr3_aa: CASSLAGTGGREQYF
cdr3_nt: TGTGCCAGCAGCTTGGCCGGGACAGGGGGCCGAGAGCAGTACTTC

v_call: TRBV5-6
clone_size: -
d_call: -
j_call: TRBJ1-6
cdr3_aa: CASSLGPSSYNSPLHF
cdr3_nt: TGTGCCAGCAGCTTGGGGCCCAGCTCCTATAATTCACCCCTCCACTTT

v_call: TRBV5-1
clone_size: -
d_call: TRBD1
j_call: TRBJ1-1
cdr3_aa: CASSPTEGQGGAFF
cdr3_nt: TGCGCCAGCTCCCCGACCGAGGGACAGGGTGGAGCTTTCTTT

v_call: TRBV6-5
clone_size: -
d_call: -
j_call: TRBJ1-5
cdr3_aa: CASSSGQSNQPQHF
cdr3_nt: TGTGCCAGCAGTTCCGGACAGAGCAATCAGCCCCAGCATTTT

v_call: TRBV7-2
clone_size: -
d_call: -
j_call: TRBJ1-5
cdr3_aa: CASSSRGDQPQHF
cdr3_nt: TGTGCCAGCAGCTCCAGGGGAGATCAGCCCCAGCATTTT

v_call: TRBV14
clone_size: -
d_call: TRBD2
j_call: TRBJ2-1
cdr3_aa: CASSQLAGQYNEQFF
cdr3_nt: TGTGCCAGCAGCCAGCTAGCGGGCCAGTACAATGAGCAGTTCTTC

v_call: TRBV6-5
clone_size: -
d_call: -
j_call: TRBJ1-2
cdr3_aa: CASSYIGGSLGYTF
cdr3_nt: TGTGCCAGCAGTTACATCGGGGGGTCCCTCGGCTACACCTTC

v_call: TRBV30
clone_size: -
d_call: -
j_call: TRBJ2-1
cdr3_aa: CASVRRGFEQFF
cdr3_nt: TGTGCCAGTGTACGGAGAGGGTTCGAGCAGTTCTTC

v_call: TRBV5-4
clone_size: -
d_call: -
j_call: TRBJ2-1
cdr3_aa: CASSLDGNEQFF
cdr3_nt: TGTGCCAGCAGCCTGGACGGCAATGAGCAGTTCTTC

v_call: TRBV27
clone_size: -
d_call: TRBD2
j_call: TRBJ2-1
cdr3_aa: CASSFRLAGSVQFF
cdr3_nt: TGTGCCAGCAGTTTTAGACTAGCGGGGTCCGTTCAGTTCTTC

v_call: TRBV5-1
clone_size: -
d_call: -
j_call: TRBJ2-1
cdr3_aa: CASSLTGSSYNEQFF
cdr3_nt: TGCGCCAGCAGCTTGACGGGGAGCTCCTACAATGAGCAGTTCTTC

v_call: TRBV4-2
clone_size: -
d_call: -
j_call: TRBJ2-7
cdr3_aa: CASSQEFYEQYF
cdr3_nt: TGTGCCAGCAGCCAGGAGTTCTACGAGCAGTACTTC

v_call: TRBV15
clone_size: few
d_call: -
j_call: TRBJ2-5
cdr3_aa: CATSRTTPKETQYF
cdr3_nt: TGTGCCACCAGCAGAACAACCCCGAAAGAGACCCAGTACTTC

v_call: TRBV5-1
clone_size: -
d_call: -
j_call: TRBJ1-2
cdr3_aa: CASSLDGGAVAYGYTF
cdr3_nt: TGCGCCAGCAGCTTGGATGGGGGGGCCGTCGCCTATGGCTACACCTTC

v_call: TRBV2
clone_size: -
d_call: TRBD2
j_call: TRBJ2-7
cdr3_aa: CASSAGLLEQYF
cdr3_nt: TGTGCCAGCAGCGCGGGACTACTCGAGCAGTACTTC

v_call: TRBV19
clone_size: -
d_call: -
j_call: TRBJ1-5
cdr3_aa: CASSIDQVSQPQHF
cdr3_nt: TGTGCCAGTAGTATAGATCAAGTGAGTCAGCCCCAGCATTTT

v_call: TRBV9
clone_size: -
d_call: TRBD2
j_call: TRBJ2-1
cdr3_aa: CASSIRSGSLGEQFF
cdr3_nt: TGTGCCAGCAGCATACGTAGCGGGAGCCTGGGTGAGCAGTTCTTC

v_call: TRBV9
clone_size: -
d_call: -
j_call: TRBJ1-1
cdr3_aa: CASSVAKGAEAFF
cdr3_nt: TGTGCCAGCAGCGTAGCAAAGGGAGCTGAAGCTTTCTTT

v_call: TRBV9
clone_size: -
d_call: -
j_call: TRBJ2-7
cdr3_aa: CASSAAGSYEQYF
cdr3_nt: TGTGCCAGCAGCGCAGCAGGCTCTTACGAGCAGTACTTC

v_call: TRBV7-9
clone_size: -
d_call: TRBD2
j_call: TRBJ2-5
cdr3_aa: CASSSRLAGDRNGQETQYF
cdr3_nt: TGTGCCAGCAGCTCCCGACTAGCGGGAGATAGGAACGGCCAAGAGACCCAGTACTTC

v_call: TRBV18
clone_size: -
d_call: -
j_call: TRBJ1-2
cdr3_aa: CASSPAGAENGYTF
cdr3_nt: TGTGCCAGCTCACCAGCAGGGGCCGAGAATGGCTACACCTTC

v_call: TRBV28
clone_size: -
d_call: -
j_call: TRBJ1-2
cdr3_aa: CASSLLDGGGPSYGYTF
cdr3_nt: TGTGCCAGCAGTCTCCTAGACGGGGGTGGACCGTCATATGGCTACACCTTC

v_call: TRBV27
clone_size: -
d_call: TRBD1
j_call: TRBJ2-7
cdr3_aa: CASSHRGRTGAYEQYF
cdr3_nt: TGTGCCAGCAGTCATAGGGGCCGGACAGGAGCCTACGAGCAGTACTTC

v_call: TRBV7-9
clone_size: -
d_call: -
j_call: TRBJ2-7
cdr3_aa: CAAGDVTYEQYF
cdr3_nt: TGTGCCGCAGGGGACGTCACCTACGAGCAGTACTTC

v_call: TRBV30
clone_size: -
d_call: TRBD1
j_call: TRBJ2-2
cdr3_aa: CAWSNRPGGIGELFF
cdr3_nt: TGTGCCTGGAGTAATCGGCCAGGGGGCATCGGGGAGCTGTTTTTT

v_call: TRBV30
clone_size: -
d_call: TRBD2
j_call: TRBJ2-7
cdr3_aa: CAWSLGSGGPYEQYF
cdr3_nt: TGTGCCTGGAGCTTGGGAAGCGGGGGGCCCTACGAGCAGTACTTC

v_call: TRBV28
clone_size: -
d_call: TRBD2
j_call: TRBJ2-7
cdr3_aa: CASSLSPGGIYEQYF
cdr3_nt: TGTGCCAGCAGTTTGTCCCCGGGAGGGATTTACGAGCAGTACTTC

v_call: TRBV7-9
clone_size: once
d_call: -
j_call: TRBJ1-1
cdr3_aa: CASSLAARDTEAFF
cdr3_nt: TGTGCCAGCAGCTTAGCGGCCCGGGACACTGAAGCTTTCTTT

v_call: TRBV15
clone_size: -
d_call: -
j_call: TRBJ2-5
cdr3_aa: CATSRDLRSGTQYF
cdr3_nt: TGTGCCACCAGCAGAGATCTTAGATCGGGGACCCAGTACTTC

v_call: TRBV29-1
clone_size: once
d_call: -
j_call: TRBJ2-1
cdr3_aa: CSSRGLAYNEQFF
cdr3_nt: TGCAGCTCGAGAGGGCTAGCTTACAATGAGCAGTTCTTC

v_call: TRBV30
clone_size: few
d_call: -
j_call: TRBJ2-7
cdr3_aa: CAWSARGGSYEQYF
cdr3_nt: TGTGCCTGGAGTGCCCGGGGAGGCTCCTACGAGCAGTACTTC

v_call: TRBV6-4
clone_size: -
d_call: TRBD1
j_call: TRBJ1-6
cdr3_aa: CASSDRDSNSPLHF
cdr3_nt: TGTGCCAGCAGTGACCGGGACAGTAATTCACCCCTCCACTTT

v_call: TRBV7-8
clone_size: few
d_call: -
j_call: TRBJ1-2
cdr3_aa: CASSPAGGAGNYGYTF
cdr3_nt: TGTGCCAGCAGCCCAGCCGGAGGGGCTGGGAACTATGGCTACACCTTC

v_call: TRBV7-3
clone_size: -
d_call: -
j_call: TRBJ1-1
cdr3_aa: CASSSQGDTEAFF
cdr3_nt: TGTGCCAGCAGCTCGCAGGGTGACACTGAAGCTTTCTTT

v_call: TRBV29-1
clone_size: -
d_call: TRBD2
j_call: TRBJ2-5
cdr3_aa: CSVSISGSLKTQYF
cdr3_nt: TGCAGCGTTAGTATTAGCGGGAGCTTGAAGACCCAGTACTTC

v_call: TRBV15
clone_size: -
d_call: TRBD1
j_call: TRBJ2-5
cdr3_aa: CATSSTRGLETQYF
cdr3_nt: TGTGCCACCAGCTCTACGAGGGGGCTAGAGACCCAGTACTTC

v_call: TRBV19
clone_size: few
d_call: -
j_call: TRBJ1-5
cdr3_aa: CASSSADYSNQPQHF
cdr3_nt: TGTGCCAGTAGTTCGGCGGATTATAGCAATCAGCCCCAGCATTTT

v_call: TRBV2
clone_size: -
d_call: -
j_call: TRBJ1-6
cdr3_aa: CASTSGRTSPLHF
cdr3_nt: TGTGCCAGCACTAGCGGACGGACGTCACCCCTCCACTTT

v_call: TRBV7-9
clone_size: -
d_call: -
j_call: TRBJ2-7
cdr3_aa: CASSLATFGSYEQYF
cdr3_nt: TGTGCCAGCAGCTTAGCGACGTTCGGGAGCTACGAGCAGTACTTC

v_call: TRBV6-1
clone_size: -
d_call: TRBD1
j_call: TRBJ1-4
cdr3_aa: CASGRDRGNEKLFF
cdr3_nt: TGTGCCAGCGGCCGGGACAGGGGCAATGAAAAACTGTTTTTT

v_call: TRBV18
clone_size: -
d_call: -
j_call: TRBJ2-7
cdr3_aa: CASSLRSSSYEQYF
cdr3_nt: TGTGCCAGCTCACTGCGTTCTAGCTCCTACGAGCAGTACTTC

v_call: TRBV28
clone_size: -
d_call: TRBD1
j_call: TRBJ1-1
cdr3_aa: CASSNSRGTEAFF
cdr3_nt: TGTGCCAGCAGTAACAGCAGGGGGACTGAAGCTTTCTTT

v_call: TRBV7-9
clone_size: -
d_call: TRBD1
j_call: TRBJ1-1
cdr3_aa: CASSSPGTGDAFF
cdr3_nt: TGTGCCAGCAGCTCACCCGGGACAGGGGACGCTTTCTTT

v_call: TRBV10-2
clone_size: -
d_call: -
j_call: TRBJ1-2
cdr3_aa: CASSDNYGYTF
cdr3_nt: TGCGCCAGCTCAGATAACTATGGCTACACCTTC

v_call: TRBV7-7
clone_size: few
d_call: -
j_call: TRBJ1-3
cdr3_aa: CASSLGPGSAGNTIYF
cdr3_nt: TGTGCTAGCAGCTTAGGTCCGGGGAGCGCTGGAAACACCATATATTTT

v_call: TRBV23-1
clone_size: -
d_call: -
j_call: TRBJ1-2
cdr3_aa: CASSQSETAPRDGYTF
cdr3_nt: TGCGCCAGCAGTCAATCGGAGACAGCGCCCCGGGATGGCTACACCTTC

v_call: TRBV11-2
clone_size: once
d_call: TRBD1
j_call: TRBJ1-4
cdr3_aa: CASSSTGELFF
cdr3_nt: TGTGCCAGCAGCTCGACAGGGGAACTGTTTTTT

v_call: TRBV2
clone_size: -
d_call: -
j_call: TRBJ1-2
cdr3_aa: CASSPPEGANYGYTF
cdr3_nt: TGTGCCAGCAGTCCCCCGGAGGGAGCAAACTATGGCTACACCTTC

v_call: TRBV27
clone_size: -
d_call: TRBD1
j_call: TRBJ1-1
cdr3_aa: CASSLEGGRTEAFF
cdr3_nt: TGTGCCAGCAGTTTAGAAGGGGGCCGGACTGAAGCTTTCTTT

v_call: TRBV7-6
clone_size: -
d_call: TRBD1
j_call: TRBJ1-5
cdr3_aa: CASSLGGQINQPQHF
cdr3_nt: TGTGCCAGCAGCTTAGGGGGACAGATCAATCAGCCCCAGCATTTT

v_call: TRBV28
clone_size: once
d_call: TRBD2
j_call: TRBJ2-5
cdr3_aa: CASSYGGSGETQYF
cdr3_nt: TGTGCCAGCAGTTACGGGGGGTCGGGGGAGACCCAGTACTTC

v_call: TRBV5-6
clone_size: -
d_call: TRBD1
j_call: TRBJ1-2
cdr3_aa: CASSRGTGHGYTF
cdr3_nt: TGTGCCAGCAGTCGGGGGACAGGGCATGGCTACACCTTC